This T cell receptor beta chain was profiled in a study of cytomegalovirus exposure and HLA in healthy donors. The CDR3 has 13 amino acids. After removal of 5 bases from V and 13 bases from J, the junction contained 11 bases not matched to a gene. Germline values: CDR1 GTSNPN, CDR2 SVGIG (reference sequence). This clone was picked up one time. With 60 Vbeta and 13 Jbeta primers, the PCR was carried out. Using immunoSEQ multiplex PCR, the repertoire was profiled, and TCRdb retains in-frame clones only, with some absent. The table has 150,000 to 180,000 clones, around 82% seen once. The chain recombines TRBV30 with TRBJ2-1; 10 positions agree with TRBD2. Sequencing was performed on PBMCs. The receptor was isolated from a woman aged 40 to 55 in good health and CMV-seropositive. For the CDR3, the DNA is TGTGCCTGGCAGCCTGGACTAGCGGACAACCAGTTCTTC. Translating gives CAWQPGLADNQFF.